The 28 T cell receptor beta chains below come from one sample, sequenced in a study of identical twins. TCRdb reprocessed the 5' RACE reads with MiXCR, giving one entry per CDR3 protein. The repertoire consists of a few hundred thousand distinct CDR3 sequences, with about 8.3% occurring once and the leading ten covering less than 4%. The data were also submitted as part of a second study, on yellow fever vaccine responses in identical twins.

Input material: CD8+ T cells sorted from blood. All receptors derive from a woman younger than 30 in good health.

This clonotype was counted ten times or more. The chain is built from TRBV12-3 or TRBV12-4 and TRBJ2-1; D perhaps matches TRBD1 (6 bases). Trimming pared 2 bases from V and 10 bases from J, leaving 15 bases between. The CDR3 spans 14 residues. The CDR3 spells CASSLTGQFGEQFF. DNA of the CDR3: TGTGCCAGCAGTTTAACTGGACAGTTCGGGGAGCAGTTCTTC.

This clonotype appeared a few times. The J gene is TRBJ1-1, the V gene TRBV7-9; weak D call: TRBD1 (5 bases). Trimming shortened V by 4 bases and J by 3 bases, and 15 bases separated the two germline ends. Germline values: CDR1 SEHNR, CDR2 FQNEAQ (reference sequence). The CDR3 contains 15 residues. The CDR3: CASSSPVWGDTEAFF. DNA of the CDR3: TGTGCCAGCAGCTCTCCGGTGTGGGGGGACACTGAAGCTTTCTTT. The full variable domain, rest sourced from reference TRBV7-9 and TRBJ1-1, is DTGVSQNPRHKITKRGQNVTFRCDPISEHNRLYWYRQTLGQGPEFLTYFQNEAQLEKSRLLSDRFSAERPKGSFSTLEIQRTEQGDSAMYLCASSSPVWGDTEAFFGQGTRLTVV.

This clonotype was counted only a few times. V gene TRBV2 combines with J gene TRBJ1-6, with D unresolved. V was pared by 5 bases and J by 0 bases, with 11 bases between. The CDR3 extends over 16 amino acids. The germline gives CDR1 SNHLY, CDR2 FYNNEI. CDR3: CASSRVGSSYNSPLHF. CDR3 sequence (DNA): TGTGCCAGCAGTCGGGTCGGGAGCTCCTATAATTCACCCCTCCACTTT.

The rearrangement uses TRBV12-3 or TRBV12-4 and TRBJ2-7; possible D gene TRBD2, 6 bases. This CDR3 spans 13 amino acids. Deletions cut 7 bases from V and 6 bases from J, with 16 bases between. The CDR3 spells CASNWGVTGEQYF. The CDR3 coding sequence is TGTGCCAGCAATTGGGGGGTTACAGGCGAGCAGTACTTC.

This clonotype was counted between two and nine times. The rearrangement links TRBV19 to TRBJ2-7; 7 bases map to TRBD1. The germline CDR1 and CDR2 sequences are LNHDA and SQIVND (reference sequence). The CDR3 totals 14 residues. Trimming cost V 5 bases and J 2 bases; bases outside gene matches: 6. The CDR3 loop reads CASSDPGTAYEQYF. Written as DNA, the CDR3 is TGTGCCAGTAGTGACCCCGGGACAGCCTACGAGCAGTACTTC.

The chain couples TRBV20-1 to TRBJ2-1; D uncertain. CDR1 DFQATT and CDR2 SNEGSKA come from the germline V gene (reference sequence). V lost 7 bases and J lost 2, with 12 bases in between. This CDR3 has 13 residues. Here the CDR3 reads CSVPESPYNEQFF. The CDR3 region has the DNA TGCAGTGTCCCGGAGAGCCCCTACAATGAGCAGTTCTTC.

This clonotype was seen a handful of times. The genes are TRBV24-1 and TRBJ2-3, with 8 bases fitting TRBD1. V trimming: 4 bases; J trimming: 2 bases; junction bases outside the gene matches: 7. Germline V CDR1 and CDR2: KGHDR, SFDVKD. CDR3 length: 16 amino acids. CDR3 amino acids: CATSDRRQGNTDTQYF. CDR3 DNA sequence: TGTGCCACCAGTGACCGTCGACAGGGGAACACAGATACGCAGTATTTT.

This clonotype was recorded a few times. J is TRBJ2-7 and V is TRBV4-2, with 13 bases that match TRBD2. The junction had 8 bases not matched to a gene; V was cut back by 1 base and J by 2 bases. This CDR3 is built from 18 residues. Germline-derived CDR1 and CDR2 are LGHNA and YNFKEQ. The CDR3 spells CASSQVGLAGAVPYEQYF. The CDR3 DNA reads as TGTGCCAGCAGCCAAGTAGGACTAGCGGGAGCGGTGCCCTACGAGCAGTACTTC.

This clonotype was counted at least ten times. The rearrangement uses TRBV29-1 and TRBJ2-1, with TRBD2 matching 10 bases. With 6 bases clipped from V and 4 bases from J, the junction kept 6 bases outside the gene matches. The CDR3 has 14 amino acids. The V gene's germline CDR1 is SQVTM and CDR2 ANQGSEA. CDR3 bases: TGCAGCGTCGTCCAGACTAGCGGGTACAATGAGCAGTTCTTC. The encoded protein is CSVVQTSGYNEQFF.

V is TRBV2 and J is TRBJ1-5, with 11 bases matching TRBD1. With V trimmed by 4 bases and J by 4 bases, 9 bases remained unmatched. The CDR3 sequence is 17 residues long. Germline V gene lookup returns CDR1 SNHLY and CDR2 FYNNEI. Here the CDR3 reads CASSGPEDRGLNQPQHF. The CDR3 DNA sequence: TGTGCCAGCAGTGGGCCCGAGGACAGGGGGCTTAATCAGCCCCAGCATTTT.

The sample holds a few counts of this clonotype. The chain recombines TRBV6-1 with TRBJ2-1, with TRBD1 identical over 7 bases. V dropped 4 bases and J dropped 8; count of bases not matched to a gene: 5. Germline CDR1 MNHNS, CDR2 SASEGT. This CDR3 is built from 13 residues. The CDR3 DNA is TGTGCCAGCAGTGGGACAGGTAGGGATGAGCAGTTCTTC. This gives the protein CASSGTGRDEQFF.

The V and J genes are TRBV20-1 and TRBJ1-1; D may be TRBD1 (5 bases). The CDR3 covers 13 residues. V was pared by 7 bases and J by 5 bases, with 17 bases between. The germline V gene encodes CDR1 DFQATT and CDR2 SNEGSKA (reference sequence). DNA of the CDR3: TGCAGTGGTCTGGGACCGGCCCGGACTGAAGCTTTCTTT. Translation gives CSGLGPARTEAFF.

This chain joins TRBV6-1 and TRBJ2-6; TRBD1 matches 8 bases. This CDR3 comprises 18 residues. The germline CDR1 and CDR2 sequences are MNHNS and SASEGT. J lost 3 bases, V lost 6 bases, and 13 bases had no gene match. CDR3: CASSPGAPGGIGANVLTF. In DNA form, the CDR3 reads TGTGCCAGCAGCCCGGGAGCGCCAGGGGGCATTGGGGCCAACGTCCTGACTTTC.

The chain links TRBV12-3 or TRBV12-4 to TRBJ2-7; unclear D gene. The ends were cut back, 4 bases at V and 3 bases at J, with 19 bases in the middle. CDR3 length: 16 residues. CDR3 sequence reads: CASSWNAAANFYEQYF. CDR3 DNA sequence: TGTGCCAGCAGTTGGAACGCGGCAGCAAATTTCTACGAGCAGTACTTC.

The CDR3 is CASSLYGGEVQETQYF. The DNA of the CDR3 is TGTGCCAGCAGTTTATATGGCGGGGAGGTCCAAGAGACCCAGTACTTC. The J gene is TRBJ2-5, the V gene TRBV28, with a tentative D call TRBD2 (6 bases). The CDR3 runs 16 residues. The germline V and J ends were trimmed by 1 base and 1 base, with 13 bases remaining between them. The germline gives CDR1 MDHEN, CDR2 SYDVKM.

Only a few counts were recorded for this clonotype. This chain links TRBV7-9 with TRBJ1-1; 10 nucleotides line up with TRBD1. Germline-derived CDR1 and CDR2 are SEHNR and FQNEAQ (reference sequence). The CDR3 loop spans 17 amino acids. J was trimmed by 1 base and V by 5 bases; bases with no gene match: 10. The chain's CDR3 is CASSGETGGVRNTEAFF. The CDR3, as DNA: TGTGCCAGCAGCGGAGAGACAGGGGGCGTAAGGAACACTGAAGCTTTCTTT.

In this sample, this clonotype turned up many times. The J gene is TRBJ2-2, the V gene TRBV7-2; 11 nucleotides align to TRBD1. Germline V lookup: CDR1 SGHTA, CDR2 FQGNSA. The CDR3 spans 16 residues. V trimming: 1 base; J trimming: 6 bases; junction bases outside the gene matches: 4. CDR3 region: CASSLDGTGGAGELFF. CDR3 coding DNA: TGTGCCAGCAGCTTAGACGGGACAGGGGGTGCCGGGGAGCTGTTTTTT.

The genes are TRBV27 and TRBJ1-1; no clear D. Germline V gene sequence: CDR1 MNHEY, CDR2 SMNVEV (reference sequence). V lost 7 bases to trimming and J lost 1 base, with 19 bases between them. This CDR3 contains 16 residues. CDR3 in DNA: TGTGCCAGCAAGTTGGTAAAGGGTCCCGCGAACACTGAAGCTTTCTTT. Translation gives CASKLVKGPANTEAFF.

This clonotype came up a few times. CDR3 in DNA: TGCGCCAGCAGCCAGGGACTAGCGGGGGATACGCAGTATTTT. Encoded protein: CASSQGLAGDTQYF. The chain links TRBV4-3 to TRBJ2-3; TRBD2 agrees at 13 bases. This CDR3 region has 14 residues. Trimming removed 3 bases from V and 6 bases from J; junction bases left unmatched: 0. CDR1 is LGHNA and CDR2 is YSLEER in the germline V gene.

This clonotype has a count of ten or more. The chain combines TRBV7-9 with TRBJ2-7, with unresolved D. Germline CDR1 is SEHNR and CDR2 is FQNEAQ (reference sequence). This CDR3 is built from 14 residues. V was clipped by 4 bases and J by 2 bases, with 12 bases between them. DNA for the CDR3: TGTGCCAGCAGCTCTCAGGACCGGCCCTACGAGCAGTACTTC. This gives the protein CASSSQDRPYEQYF.

This clonotype was found many times. The rearrangement joins TRBV27 to TRBJ2-1; 15 bases are a match to TRBD2. V lost 6 bases to trimming and J lost 7 bases; unmatched junction nucleotides: 4. This CDR3 has 15 residues. The germline CDR1 and CDR2 sequences are MNHEY and SMNVEV (reference sequence). CDR3 in amino acids: CASSRTSGGGNEQFF. CDR3 DNA: TGTGCCAGCAGCAGGACTAGCGGGGGGGGGAATGAGCAGTTCTTC.

The table lists this clonotype with a few counts. The J gene is TRBJ2-7, the V gene TRBV6-1; 7 bases align to TRBD1. The CDR3 totals 15 residues. Germline CDR1 MNHNS, CDR2 SASEGT. With 7 bases clipped from V and 2 bases from J, the junction kept 11 bases outside the gene matches. CDR3 residues: CASNIGLGQPYEQYF. CDR3 nucleotide sequence: TGTGCCAGCAATATTGGTTTGGGACAGCCCTACGAGCAGTACTTC.

The sample holds a few counts of this clonotype. The genes are TRBV6-5 and TRBJ2-5; a weak D match, TRBD1 (7 bases). CDR1 is MNHEY, CDR2 SVGAGI, per germline. The length of the CDR3 is 15 residues. V dropped 2 bases and J dropped 5 bases, with 15 bases sitting between them. The DNA for the CDR3 is TGTGCCAGCAGTTACCGGTCAGGGGGAGGTGAGACCCAGTACTTC. This encodes CASSYRSGGGETQYF.

This clonotype was found many times. The chain joins TRBV29-1 to TRBJ2-7; possible D gene TRBD1, 5 bases. Per the germline V gene, CDR1 is SQVTM and CDR2 is ANQGSEA. This CDR3 has 13 amino acids. V lost 3 bases, J lost 0 bases, and 9 bases lay in between. The CDR3 DNA sequence: TGCAGCGTTGATTCAGACAGCTCCTACGAGCAGTACTTC. As protein: CSVDSDSSYEQYF.

This clonotype was counted many times. The CDR3 sequence: CASSLDPGDYGEQFF. CDR3 DNA sequence: TGCGCCAGCAGCTTGGATCCAGGGGATTACGGTGAGCAGTTCTTC. V gene TRBV5-1 combines with J gene TRBJ2-1; D is possibly TRBD1 (6 bases). This CDR3 has 15 residues. Germline CDR1 and CDR2: SGHRS and YFSETQ. Between the trimmed V and J ends, which lost 0 bases and 9 bases, there was a span of 16 bases.

This clonotype has more than one count but fewer than ten. The chain employs TRBV24-1 and TRBJ1-1; TRBD1 agrees at 7 bases. The CDR3 has 13 residues. The J segment lost 6 bases and the V segment lost 4 bases, leaving 4 bases of the junction unmatched. CDR1 is KGHDR and CDR2 is SFDVKD in the germline V gene. The CDR3 loop is CATSERGLPEAFF. CDR3 nucleotides: TGTGCCACCAGTGAAAGGGGGCTCCCTGAAGCTTTCTTT.

This chain uses TRBV24-1 with TRBJ2-3; possibly TRBD1 for D (6 bases). The V gene lost 4 bases and the J gene lost 4 bases, with 20 bases spanning the gap. Per germline, CDR1 KGHDR and CDR2 SFDVKD. This CDR3 has 17 residues. The CDR3 loop reads CATSETGPMNLPDTQYF. CDR3 in DNA: TGTGCCACCAGTGAGACAGGACCAATGAACCTCCCAGATACGCAGTATTTT.

This clonotype was observed a few times. J is TRBJ1-1 and V is TRBV10-2; 8 bases are a match to TRBD1. This CDR3 is 14 amino acids long. The V gene end was trimmed by 5 bases and the J gene end by 3 bases; junction bases not matched to a gene: 5. Germline loops: CDR1 WSHSY, CDR2 SAAADI. The CDR3 loop is CASSSGQGDTEAFF. As DNA, the CDR3 is TGCGCCAGCAGTTCTGGACAGGGCGACACTGAAGCTTTCTTT.